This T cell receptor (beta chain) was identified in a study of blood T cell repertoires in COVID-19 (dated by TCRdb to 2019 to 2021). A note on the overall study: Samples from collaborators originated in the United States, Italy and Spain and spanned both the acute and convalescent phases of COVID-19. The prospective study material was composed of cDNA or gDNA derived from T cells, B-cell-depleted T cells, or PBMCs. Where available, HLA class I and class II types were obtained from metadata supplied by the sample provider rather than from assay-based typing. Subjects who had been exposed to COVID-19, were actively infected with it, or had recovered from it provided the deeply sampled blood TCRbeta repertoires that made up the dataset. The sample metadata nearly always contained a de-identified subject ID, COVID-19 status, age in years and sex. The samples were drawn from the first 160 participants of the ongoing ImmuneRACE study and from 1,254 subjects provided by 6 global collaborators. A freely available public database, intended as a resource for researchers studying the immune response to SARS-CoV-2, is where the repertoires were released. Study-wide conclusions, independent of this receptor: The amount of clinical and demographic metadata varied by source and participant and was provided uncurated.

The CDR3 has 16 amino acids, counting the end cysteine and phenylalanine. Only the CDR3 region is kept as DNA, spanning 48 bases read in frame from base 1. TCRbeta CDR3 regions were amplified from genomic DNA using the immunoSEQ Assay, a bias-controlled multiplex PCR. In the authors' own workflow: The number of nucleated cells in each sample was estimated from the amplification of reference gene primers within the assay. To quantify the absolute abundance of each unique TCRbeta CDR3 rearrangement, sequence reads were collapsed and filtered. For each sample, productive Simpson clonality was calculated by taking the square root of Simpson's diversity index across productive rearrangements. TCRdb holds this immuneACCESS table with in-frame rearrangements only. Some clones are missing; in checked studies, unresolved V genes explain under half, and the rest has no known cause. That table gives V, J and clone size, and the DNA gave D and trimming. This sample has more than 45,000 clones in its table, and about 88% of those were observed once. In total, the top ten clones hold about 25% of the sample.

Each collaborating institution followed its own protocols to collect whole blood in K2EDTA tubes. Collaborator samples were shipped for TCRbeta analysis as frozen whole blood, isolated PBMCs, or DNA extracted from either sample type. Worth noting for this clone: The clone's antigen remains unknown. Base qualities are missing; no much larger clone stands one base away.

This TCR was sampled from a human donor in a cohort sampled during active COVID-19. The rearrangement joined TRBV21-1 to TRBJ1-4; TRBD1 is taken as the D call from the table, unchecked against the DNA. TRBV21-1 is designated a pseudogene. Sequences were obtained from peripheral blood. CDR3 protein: CASSPLAQGKGEKLFF. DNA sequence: TGTGCCAGCAGTCCCTTAGCTCAGGGAAAAGGGGAAAAACTGTTTTTT.